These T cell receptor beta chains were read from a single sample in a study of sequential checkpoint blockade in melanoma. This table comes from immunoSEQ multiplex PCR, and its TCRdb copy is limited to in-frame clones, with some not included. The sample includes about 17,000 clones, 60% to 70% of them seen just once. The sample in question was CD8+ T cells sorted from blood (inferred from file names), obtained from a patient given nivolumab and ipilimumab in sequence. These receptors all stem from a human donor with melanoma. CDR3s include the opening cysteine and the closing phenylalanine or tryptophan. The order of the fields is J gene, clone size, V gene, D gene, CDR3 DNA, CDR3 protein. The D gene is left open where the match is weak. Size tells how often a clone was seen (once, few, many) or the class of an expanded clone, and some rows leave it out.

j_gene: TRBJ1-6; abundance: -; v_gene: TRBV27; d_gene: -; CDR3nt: TGTGCCAGCAGTTTATATATATCAGATTCACCCCTCCACTTT; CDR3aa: CASSLYISDSPLHF
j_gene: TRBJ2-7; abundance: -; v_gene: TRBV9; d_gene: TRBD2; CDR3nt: TGTGCCAGCAGCGTAGGGGGTAGCGGGGCATACTACGAGCAGTACTTC; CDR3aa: CASSVGGSGAYYEQYF
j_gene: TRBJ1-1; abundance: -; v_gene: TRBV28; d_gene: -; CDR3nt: TGTGCCAGCACCCCCCCGGTCACAGGGAGGAACACTGAAGCTTTCTTT; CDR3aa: CASTPPVTGRNTEAFF
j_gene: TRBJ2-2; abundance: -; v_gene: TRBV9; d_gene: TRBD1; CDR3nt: TGTGCCAGCAGCGCTCCGGGACAGGGAAACACCGGGGAGCTGTTTTTT; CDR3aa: CASSAPGQGNTGELFF
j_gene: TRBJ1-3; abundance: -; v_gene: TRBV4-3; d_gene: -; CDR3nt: TGCGCCAGCAGCCGAGGACTGGGGACAGGAAACACCATATATTTT; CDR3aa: CASSRGLGTGNTIYF
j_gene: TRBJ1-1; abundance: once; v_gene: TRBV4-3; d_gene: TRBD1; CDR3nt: TGCGCCAGCAGGGCCGGGACAGACAACACTGAAGCTTTCTTT; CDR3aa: CASRAGTDNTEAFF
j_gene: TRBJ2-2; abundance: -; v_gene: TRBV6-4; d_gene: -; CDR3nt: TGTGCCAGCAGTGACGCGGTGGCTTCTGGGGAGCTGTTTTTT; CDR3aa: CASSDAVASGELFF
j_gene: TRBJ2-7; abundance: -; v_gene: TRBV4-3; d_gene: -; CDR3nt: TGCGCCAGCAGCCAAGTCCTTGGGGCGCGCGAGCAGTACTTC; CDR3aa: CASSQVLGAREQYF
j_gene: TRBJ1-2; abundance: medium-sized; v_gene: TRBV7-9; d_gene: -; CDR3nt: TGTGCCAGCAGTACTGACACAGGCCTCTATGGCTACACCTTC; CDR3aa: CASSTDTGLYGYTF
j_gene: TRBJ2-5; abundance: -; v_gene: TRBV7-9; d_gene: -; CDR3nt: TGTGCCAGCAGCTTAGAGACAGAACAAGAGACCCAGTACTTC; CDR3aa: CASSLETEQETQYF
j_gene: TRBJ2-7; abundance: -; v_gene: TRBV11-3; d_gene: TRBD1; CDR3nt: TGTGCCAGCAGCTTAGCAGGGGGCGAGCAGTACTTC; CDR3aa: CASSLAGGEQYF
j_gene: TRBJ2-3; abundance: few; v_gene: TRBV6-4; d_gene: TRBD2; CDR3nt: TGTGCCAGCAGTCTAGCGGGGGGCACAGATACGCAGTATTTT; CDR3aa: CASSLAGGTDTQYF
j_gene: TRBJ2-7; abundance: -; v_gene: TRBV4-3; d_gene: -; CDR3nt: TGCGCCAGCAGCCAAGGAGACTTGGCATCCTACGAGCAGTACTTC; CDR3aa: CASSQGDLASYEQYF
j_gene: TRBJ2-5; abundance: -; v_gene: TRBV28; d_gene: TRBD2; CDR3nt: TGTGCCAGCAGTTTAAAGGGAGGGTCCCAAGAGACCCAGTACTTC; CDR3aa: CASSLKGGSQETQYF
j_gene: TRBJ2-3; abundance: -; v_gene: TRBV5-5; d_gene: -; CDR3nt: TGTGCCAGCAGCTTGTCCATAGATACGCAGTATTTT; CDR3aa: CASSLSIDTQYF
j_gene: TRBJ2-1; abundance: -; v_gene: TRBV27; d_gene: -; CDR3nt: TGTGCCAGCGGCCTTACCAATGAGCAGTTCTTC; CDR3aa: CASGLTNEQFF
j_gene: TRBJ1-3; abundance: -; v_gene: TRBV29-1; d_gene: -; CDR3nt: TGCAGCGTTGAACAAAAAGACAGGCGGTACACCATATATTTT; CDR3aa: CSVEQKDRRYTIYF
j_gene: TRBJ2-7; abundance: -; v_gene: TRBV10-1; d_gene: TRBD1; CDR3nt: TGCGCCAGCAGTGAGCCGGGACAGGGAGGCCACGAGCAGTACTTC; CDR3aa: CASSEPGQGGHEQYF
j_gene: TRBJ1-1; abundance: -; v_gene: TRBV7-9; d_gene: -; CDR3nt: TGTGCCAGCAGCCATACATCACAGGGTGAAGCTTTCTTT; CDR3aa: CASSHTSQGEAFF
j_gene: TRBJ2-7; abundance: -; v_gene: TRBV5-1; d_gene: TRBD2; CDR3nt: TGCGCCAGCAGCTTGGGGACTAGTGCCTACGAGCAGTACTTC; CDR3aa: CASSLGTSAYEQYF
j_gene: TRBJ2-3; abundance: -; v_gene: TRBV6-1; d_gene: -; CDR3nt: TGTGCCAGCAACTCCTACCGTCCAGATACGCAGTATTTT; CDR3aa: CASNSYRPDTQYF
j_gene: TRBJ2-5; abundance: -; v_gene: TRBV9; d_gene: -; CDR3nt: TGTGCCAGCAGTCAGGGACAAACAGGAGAGACCCAGTACTTC; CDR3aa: CASSQGQTGETQYF